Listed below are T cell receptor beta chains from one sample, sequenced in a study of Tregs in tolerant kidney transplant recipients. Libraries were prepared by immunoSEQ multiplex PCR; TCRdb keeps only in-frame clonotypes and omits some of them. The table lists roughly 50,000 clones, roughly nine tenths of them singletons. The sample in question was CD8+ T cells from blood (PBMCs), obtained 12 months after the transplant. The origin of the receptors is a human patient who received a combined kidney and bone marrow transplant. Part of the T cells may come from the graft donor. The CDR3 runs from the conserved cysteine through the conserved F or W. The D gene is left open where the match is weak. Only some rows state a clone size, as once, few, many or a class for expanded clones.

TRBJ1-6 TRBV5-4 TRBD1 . CASSSTGANSPLHF TGTGCCAGCAGTTCGACAGGGGCAAATTCACCCCTCCACTTT
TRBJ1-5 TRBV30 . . CAWSPGTSNQPQHF TGTGCCTGGAGTCCCGGGACTTCCAATCAGCCCCAGCATTTT
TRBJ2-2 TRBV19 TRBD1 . CASSMASRGLTGELFF TGTGCCAGTAGTATGGCCTCCAGGGGGCTTACCGGGGAGCTGTTTTTT
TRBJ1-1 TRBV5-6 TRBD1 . CASSSGTGYEAFF TGTGCCAGCAGCTCCGGGACAGGGTATGAAGCTTTCTTT
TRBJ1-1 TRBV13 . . CASSLGGNTEAFF TGTGCCAGCAGCTTGGGGGGGAACACTGAAGCTTTCTTT
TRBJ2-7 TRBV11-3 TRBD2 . CASSTPGTSDYEQYF TGTGCCAGCAGCACCCCCGGGACTAGCGACTACGAGCAGTACTTC
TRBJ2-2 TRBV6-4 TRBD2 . CASRLAEYTGELFF TGTGCCAGCCGACTAGCGGAGTACACCGGGGAGCTGTTTTTT
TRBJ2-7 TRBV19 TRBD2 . CASSIGLAGQSSYEQYF TGTGCCAGTAGTATCGGACTAGCGGGGCAGAGCTCCTACGAGCAGTACTTC
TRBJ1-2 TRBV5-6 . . CASSESRAGGGYTF TGTGCCAGCAGTGAAAGCCGGGCCGGAGGTGGCTACACCTTC
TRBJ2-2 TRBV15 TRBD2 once CATSRSWLAGVKGTGELFF TGTGCCACCAGCAGATCTTGGCTAGCGGGAGTTAAGGGGACCGGGGAGCTGTTTTTT
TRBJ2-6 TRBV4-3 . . CASSQDWGRGGANVLTF TGCGCCAGCAGCCAAGATTGGGGCAGGGGTGGGGCCAACGTCCTGACTTTC
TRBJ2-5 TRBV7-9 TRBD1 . CASSLGTGDEQYF TGTGCCAGCAGCTTAGGGACAGGGGATGAGCAGTACTTC
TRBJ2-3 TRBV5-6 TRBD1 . CASSLGTGVRTDTQYF TGTGCCAGCAGCTTGGGGACAGGGGTACGCACAGATACGCAGTATTTT
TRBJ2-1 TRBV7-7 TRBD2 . CASSPGTSGAFEQFF TGTGCCAGCAGCCCCGGGACTAGCGGGGCATTTGAGCAGTTCTTC
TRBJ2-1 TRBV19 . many CASSGGWNNEQFF TGTGCCAGTAGTGGGGGGTGGAACAATGAGCAGTTCTTC
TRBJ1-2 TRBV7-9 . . CASSSTESHYGYTF TGTGCCAGCAGCTCGACAGAATCCCACTATGGCTACACCTTC
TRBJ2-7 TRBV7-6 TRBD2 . CASSGGLAGLRGEQYF TGTGCCAGCAGCGGTGGACTAGCGGGGCTAAGGGGTGAGCAGTACTTC
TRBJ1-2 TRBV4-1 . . CASSQDGSGYRYGYTF TGCGCCAGCAGCCAAGATGGATCAGGATACCGATATGGCTACACCTTC
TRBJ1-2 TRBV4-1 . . CASSPGLNYGYTF TGCGCCAGCAGCCCCGGACTTAACTATGGCTACACCTTC
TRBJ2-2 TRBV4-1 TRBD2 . CASSTRLAANTGELFF TGCGCCAGCAGCACACGACTAGCGGCCAACACCGGGGAGCTGTTTTTT
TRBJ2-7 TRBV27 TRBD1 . CASSLVPGTGPSYEQYF TGTGCCAGCAGTTTGGTCCCCGGGACAGGGCCCTCCTACGAGCAGTACTTC
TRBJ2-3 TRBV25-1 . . CASSWQGSNTQYF TGTGCCAGCAGTTGGCAGGGGTCGAATACGCAGTATTTT
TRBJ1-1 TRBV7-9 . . CASSLAGGGRAFF TGTGCCAGCAGCTTAGCGGGGGGCGGGAGGGCTTTCTTT
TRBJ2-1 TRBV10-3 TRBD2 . CAISPSSGGAEEQFF TGTGCCATCAGTCCGTCTAGCGGGGGGGCGGAAGAGCAGTTCTTC
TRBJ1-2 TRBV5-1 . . CASSFGTGNYGYTF TGCGCCAGCAGCTTCGGTACAGGCAACTATGGCTACACCTTC
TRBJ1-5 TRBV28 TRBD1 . CASSRTGDPFNQPQHF TGTGCCAGCAGTCGGACAGGCGACCCGTTTAATCAGCCCCAGCATTTT
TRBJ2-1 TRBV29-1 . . CSVEGQDSYNEQFF TGCAGCGTTGAAGGACAGGACTCCTACAATGAGCAGTTCTTC
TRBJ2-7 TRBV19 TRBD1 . CASSIVEGAYEQYF TGTGCCAGTAGTATAGTTGAGGGGGCGTACGAGCAGTACTTC
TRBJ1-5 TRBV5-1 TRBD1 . CASSLKQGAGNQPQHF TGCGCCAGCAGCTTAAAACAGGGGGCAGGCAATCAGCCCCAGCATTTT
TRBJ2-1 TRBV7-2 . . CASSRGWPNRHEQFF TGTGCCAGCAGCCGGGGATGGCCAAACCGGCATGAGCAGTTCTTC
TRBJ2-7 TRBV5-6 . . CASSLAAYEQYF TGTGCCAGCAGCTTGGCAGCCTACGAGCAGTACTTC
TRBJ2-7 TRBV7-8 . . CASSFDMGYEQYF TGTGCCAGCAGCTTTGACATGGGCTACGAGCAGTACTTC
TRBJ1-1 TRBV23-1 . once CASDYPGAEAFF TGCGCCAGCGACTATCCGGGGGCTGAAGCTTTCTTT
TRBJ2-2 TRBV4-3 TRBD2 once CASSRTSGRAWGGELFF TGCGCCAGCAGCCGGACTAGCGGGAGGGCTTGGGGCGGGGAGCTGTTTTTT
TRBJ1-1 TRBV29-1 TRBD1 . CSAWGDRAVNTEAFF TGCAGCGCCTGGGGCGACAGGGCGGTGAACACTGAAGCTTTCTTT
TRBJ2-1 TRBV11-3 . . CASSFWDFRGNEQFF TGTGCCAGCAGCTTCTGGGACTTCCGAGGTAATGAGCAGTTCTTC
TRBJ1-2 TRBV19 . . CASSIGTGDYGYTF TGTGCCAGTAGTATAGGTACAGGCGACTATGGCTACACCTTC